This section outlines one T cell receptor (beta chain) sequence together with its context. Its cognate antigen has yet to be identified. Base qualities are not recorded, but no much larger clone differs from it by a single base. This sample was included in a study of blood T cell repertoires in COVID-19 (dated by TCRdb to 2018 to 2020). General notes on the study: Samples from collaborators originated in the United States, Italy and Spain and spanned both the acute and convalescent phases of COVID-19. The prospective study material was composed of cDNA or gDNA derived from T cells, B-cell-depleted T cells, or PBMCs. The dataset comprised deeply sampled blood TCRbeta repertoires from subjects exposed to, actively infected with, or recovered from COVID-19. A freely available public database, intended as a resource for researchers studying the immune response to SARS-CoV-2, is where the repertoires were released. The samples were drawn from the first 160 participants of the ongoing ImmuneRACE study and from 950 to 1,500 subjects provided by 6 global collaborators. A de-identified subject ID, COVID-19 status, age in years and sex were almost always included in the sample metadata. Where HLA class I and class II types were available, the types were taken from metadata supplied by the sample provider, not from assay-based typing. What the research found in general, with its limitations: The amount of clinical and demographic metadata varied by source and participant and was provided uncurated.

The V end gives up 4 bases and the J end 0 bases, leaving 7 bases in the junction not matched to a gene. The CDR3 sequence holds 18 residues, the cysteine and phenylalanine included. Only CDR3 DNA remains: 54 bases, in frame from the first base. According to the germline V gene, CDR1 reads SNHLY and CDR2 reads FYNNEI. The immunoSEQ Assay, a bias-controlled multiplex PCR, was used to amplify TCRbeta CDR3 regions from genomic DNA. The study's own analysis went as follows. The number of nucleated cells in each sample was estimated by amplification of reference gene primers within the assay. To quantify the absolute abundance of each unique TCRbeta CDR3 rearrangement, sequence reads were collapsed and filtered. For each sample, productive Simpson clonality was calculated as the square root of Simpson's diversity index over productive rearrangements. TCRdb retrieved this table from immuneACCESS and kept in-frame rearrangements only. Not all clones are present; in checked studies, unresolved V genes account for under half, and no reason is known for the remainder. The D gene and trimming were derived from the DNA, and the V and J assignments and clone size from that table. The sample records some 120,000 clones, less than 90% of which are singletons. The ten largest clonotypes hold about a sixth of the sample.

Enrolling through a virtual design, the prospective study's participants ranged in age from roughly 18 to 95 years and lived across about two dozen United States geographic areas. In the prospective study, participants were assigned to cohorts based on the clinical history participants reported in a screening survey and a study questionnaire. ImmuneRACE Cohort 3 recovered participants were defined by two consecutive negative NP/OP PCR tests, healthcare professional clearance, or symptom resolution. Each participant in the prospective study had whole blood, serum and a nasopharyngeal or oropharyngeal swab collected by mobile phlebotomists. Additional blood draws and questionnaires over an approximately two-month period could optionally be provided by prospective study participants. Before DNA extraction, blood samples from the prospective study were shipped at room temperature or frozen.

The sample consisted of PBMCs or T cells enriched from blood (not recorded which). The chain links TRBV2 with TRBJ1-5; 12 nucleotides in the junction match TRBD1. The sequence came from a man aged 25 to 40 who had recovered from COVID-19. The CDR3 protein sequence reads: CASSGGQGAIYSNQPQHF. The sequenced DNA is TGTGCCAGCAGTGGGGGACAGGGGGCGATTTATAGCAATCAGCCCCAGCATTTT.